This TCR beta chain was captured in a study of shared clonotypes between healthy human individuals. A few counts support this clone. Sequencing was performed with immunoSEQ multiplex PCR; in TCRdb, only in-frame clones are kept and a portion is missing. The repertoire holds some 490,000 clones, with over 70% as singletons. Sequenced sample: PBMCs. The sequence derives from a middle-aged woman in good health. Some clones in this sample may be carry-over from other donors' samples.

Written as DNA, the CDR3 is TGCAGCGCTGGACGCCGGGGTGAAAAACTGTTTTTT. Its protein product is CSAGRRGEKLFF. This chain joins TRBV29-1 and TRBJ1-4; D not resolved. V was cut by 7 bases and J by 7 bases, with 13 bases left in between. The CDR3 is made up of 12 amino acids. Germline CDR1 SQVTM, CDR2 ANQGSEA.